A selection of T cell receptor beta chains follows, all from one sample in a study of blood T cell repertoires in COVID-19. Generated by immunoSEQ multiplex PCR, the TCRdb table keeps only in-frame clones and is missing some. The repertoire has around 150,000 clones, just under 80% of them found once; the top ten carry roughly 13%. The sample comprised peripheral blood. These receptors all come from a woman of 80 years or more with acute or convalescent COVID-19. Both conserved end residues are part of each CDR3. Fields, in order: D gene, clone size, J gene, V gene, CDR3 length, CDR3 protein, CDR3 DNA. The D gene is left open where the match is weak. Size values are once, few and many counts, or a class for expanded clones, and some rows have none.

>TRBD1|NA|TRBJ1-1|TRBV30|13
CAWRGTGVTEAFF
TGTGCCTGGAGAGGGACAGGGGTAACTGAAGCTTTCTTT
>TRBD2|NA|TRBJ2-3|TRBV15|16
CATSRGSSGGTDTQYF
TGTGCCACCAGCAGAGGGTCTAGCGGGGGTACAGATACGCAGTATTTT
>TRBD1|NA|TRBJ1-1|TRBV12-3/TRBV12-4|11
CASTSGTDAFF
TGTGCCAGCACCTCCGGGACAGACGCTTTCTTT
>TRBD1|NA|TRBJ2-7|TRBV7-2|14
CASSSLDRAREQYF
TGTGCCAGCAGCTCGCTGGACAGGGCTCGCGAGCAGTACTTC
>TRBD1|NA|TRBJ1-2|TRBV6-5|14
CASSSGQGNYGYTF
TGTGCCAGCAGTAGCGGACAGGGGAACTATGGCTACACCTTC
>NA|NA|TRBJ2-6|TRBV18|16
CASSPPGSSGANVLTF
TGTGCCAGCTCACCACCGGGCAGCTCTGGGGCCAACGTCCTGACTTTC
>NA|NA|TRBJ1-5|TRBV6-5|15
CAALAGDRSNQPQHF
TGTGCCGCCTTGGCGGGTGACCGGAGCAATCAGCCCCAGCATTTT
>NA|NA|TRBJ1-2|TRBV6-5|14
CASSIGSAAYGYTF
TGTGCCAGCAGTATCGGTTCGGCGGCCTATGGCTACACCTTC
>NA|NA|TRBJ2-1|TRBV7-3|16
CASSLRPPSGDNEQFF
TGTGCCAGCAGCTTAAGGCCTCCGTCGGGGGACAATGAGCAGTTCTTC
>TRBD1|NA|TRBJ1-5|TRBV19|14
CASSTNGDSQPQHF
TGTGCCAGTAGTACCAACGGGGACAGTCAGCCCCAGCATTTT
>NA|once|TRBJ1-1|TRBV19|15
CASSIAGGSNTEAFF
TGTGCCAGTAGTATAGCGGGAGGATCCAACACTGAAGCTTTCTTT
>NA|NA|TRBJ1-4|TRBV5-1|14
CASRGTPPNEKLFF
TGCGCCAGCAGGGGGACACCCCCTAATGAAAAACTGTTTTTT
>NA|NA|TRBJ1-5|TRBV19|13
CASSIQGTQPQHF
TGTGCCAGTAGTATACAGGGCACTCAGCCCCAGCATTTT
>TRBD2|NA|TRBJ2-1|TRBV19|16
CASSTPLAGGDHEQFF
TGTGCCAGTAGTACCCCCCTGGCGGGAGGGGACCATGAGCAGTTCTTC
>NA|few|TRBJ1-5|TRBV18|14
CASSPGLRVQPQHF
TGTGCCAGCTCACCAGGGCTCAGGGTTCAGCCCCAGCATTTT
>NA|once|TRBJ1-4|TRBV24-1|15
CATRQRHPANEKLFF
TGTGCCACCAGGCAAAGACATCCGGCTAATGAAAAACTGTTTTTT
>NA|NA|TRBJ1-2|TRBV4-1|14
CASSQDRGSYGYTF
TGCGCCAGCAGCCAAGATAGGGGGAGCTATGGCTACACCTTC
>TRBD1|NA|TRBJ1-1|TRBV3-1/TRBV3-2|17
CASSQDPPGQGIAEAFF
TGTGCCAGCAGCCAAGACCCCCCGGGACAGGGGATCGCTGAAGCTTTCTTT
>NA|NA|TRBJ1-3|TRBV18|15
CASSPGANSGNTIYF
TGTGCCAGCTCACCAGGGGCCAACTCTGGAAACACCATATATTTT
>TRBD1|NA|TRBJ1-4|TRBV19|18
CASSPLGTGGGSNEKLFF
TGTGCCAGTAGCCCTCTTGGGACAGGGGGCGGGAGTAATGAAAAACTGTTTTTT
>NA|NA|TRBJ2-2|TRBV3-1/TRBV3-2|14
CASSPQGGTGELFF
TGTGCCAGCAGCCCACAGGGGGGGACCGGGGAGCTGTTTTTT
>NA|once|TRBJ1-1|TRBV11-2|17
CASSPRGGAGLNTEAFF
TGTGCCAGCAGCCCCCGCGGGGGGGCAGGGCTGAACACTGAAGCTTTCTTT
>NA|NA|TRBJ2-1|TRBV6-5|13
CASMPSGTHEQFF
TGTGCCAGCATGCCCAGCGGGACACATGAGCAGTTCTTC
>TRBD2|NA|TRBJ2-5|TRBV30|14
CAWSRDYSGETQYF
TGTGCCTGGAGCAGGGACTATTCGGGGGAGACCCAGTACTTC
>NA|NA|TRBJ1-1|TRBV2|15
CASRARPNENTEAFF
TGTGCCAGCAGGGCGAGGCCCAACGAGAACACTGAAGCTTTCTTT
>NA|many|TRBJ1-1|TRBV27|20
CASRSFLGALAGLMNTEAFF
TGTGCCAGCAGAAGTTTTTTAGGGGCCCTCGCGGGACTCATGAACACTGAAGCTTTCTTT